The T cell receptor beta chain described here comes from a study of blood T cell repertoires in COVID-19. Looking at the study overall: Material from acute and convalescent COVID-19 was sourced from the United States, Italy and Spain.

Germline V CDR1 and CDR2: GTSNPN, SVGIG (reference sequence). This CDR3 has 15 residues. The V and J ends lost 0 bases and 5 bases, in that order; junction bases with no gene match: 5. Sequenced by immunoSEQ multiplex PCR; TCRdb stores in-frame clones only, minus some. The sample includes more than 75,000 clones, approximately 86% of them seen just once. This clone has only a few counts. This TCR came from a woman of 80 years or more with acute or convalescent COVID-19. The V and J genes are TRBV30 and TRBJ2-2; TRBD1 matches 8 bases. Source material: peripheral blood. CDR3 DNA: TGTGCCTGGAGTGTCACGGACAGGGAAACCGGGGAGCTGTTTTTT. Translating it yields CAWSVTDRETGELFF.